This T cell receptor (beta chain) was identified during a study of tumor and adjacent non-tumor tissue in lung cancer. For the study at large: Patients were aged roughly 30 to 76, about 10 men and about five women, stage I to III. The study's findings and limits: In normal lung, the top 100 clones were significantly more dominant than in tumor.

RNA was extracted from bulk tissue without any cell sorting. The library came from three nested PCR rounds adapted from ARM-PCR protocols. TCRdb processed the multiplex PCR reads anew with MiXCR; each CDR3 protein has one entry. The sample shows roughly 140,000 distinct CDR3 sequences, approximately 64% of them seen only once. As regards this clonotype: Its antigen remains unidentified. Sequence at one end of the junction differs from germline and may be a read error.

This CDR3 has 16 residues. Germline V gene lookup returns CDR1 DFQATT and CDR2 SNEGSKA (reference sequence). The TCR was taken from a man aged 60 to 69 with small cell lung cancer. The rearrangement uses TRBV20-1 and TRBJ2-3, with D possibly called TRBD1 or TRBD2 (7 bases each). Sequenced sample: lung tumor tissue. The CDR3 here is CSATTGTNGRRDTQYF. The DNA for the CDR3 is TGCAGTGCTACGACAGGGACTAACGGGAGGAGAGATACACAGTATTTT.